This TCR beta chain was identified during a study of blood T cell repertoires in COVID-19. At the level of the study: Spain, Italy and the United States supplied samples that represented acute and convalescent COVID-19. T cells, B-cell-depleted T cells, or PBMCs supplied cDNA or gDNA.

In the study's own analysis: Quantification of nucleated cells was approximated via reference gene primer amplification. Sequenced by immunoSEQ multiplex PCR; TCRdb stores in-frame clones only, minus some. D and trimming were read from the DNA, whereas the V and J calls and clone size are those reported in that table. The table includes tens of thousands of clones, about 82% detected once. The CDR3 extends over 14 amino acids. The germline V gene has CDR1 SNHLY and CDR2 FYNNEI. Trimming took 6 bases from V and 11 from J; bases not matched to a gene: 13. The chain combines TRBV2 with TRBJ1-3; 7 bases are a match to TRBD1. This clonotype originated in a man in his sixties or seventies with active COVID-19. Specimen: peripheral blood. In nucleotides, the CDR3 is TGTGCCAGCAGGGCAGACGTGGATCAGGGGGCCATATATTTT. Translating gives CASRADVDQGAIYF. Full variable domain (remainder filled in from reference TRBV2 and TRBJ1-3): EPEVTQTPSHQVTQMGQEVILRCVPISNHLYFYWYRQILGQKVEFLVSFYNNEISEKSEIFDDQFSVERPDGSNFTLKIRSTKLEDSAMYFCASRADVDQGAIYFGEGSWLTVV.